Included here is one T cell receptor (beta chain) sequence, with context. Its antigen is as yet unknown. At the DNA level, this CDR3 is encoded by other sequences in the same sample as well. TCRdb's copy holds only in-frame clones and misses some; the assay was immunoSEQ multiplex PCR. The sample lists about 670,000 clones, about three quarters seen once, with approximately 2% in the top ten. This entry belongs to a study of shared clonotypes between healthy human individuals. Study in general: Each donor contributed plates that comprised three CD4 naive, three CD4 memory, two CD8 naive and one CD8 memory.

CDR3 length: 15 amino acids. The germline V gene encodes CDR1 SGHRS and CDR2 YFSETQ. Trimming pared 2 bases from V and 0 bases from J, leaving 9 bases between. Study observations and caveats: Naive subsets usually exceeded memory subsets in estimated richness.

The healthy adult donors were HIV-negative and reported no recent acute infections or vaccinations. Input material: memory CD4+ T cells sorted from blood. This sample's subset: CD45RA-negative fraction. J is TRBJ2-1 and V is TRBV5-1; possible D gene TRBD2, 5 bases. The origin of this receptor is a woman aged 30 to 39 in good health. As DNA, the CDR3 is TGCGCCAGCAGCTTATCGGCGGGCTCCTACAATGAGCAGTTCTTC. Translation gives CASSLSAGSYNEQFF.